The 24 T cell receptor beta chains below come from one sample, sequenced in a study of T cells in Graves' hyperthyroidism and ophthalmopathy. Template material for amplifying TCR beta CDR3 regions consisted of RNA transcripts. The HTBI set primed first-round TCR CDR3 RT-PCR. TCRdb re-derived calls from the multiplex PCR reads in MiXCR, one entry per CDR3 protein. The sample has about 360,000 distinct CDR3 sequences; over 10% are singletons. What was sequenced was blood. The receptors were gathered from a woman under 30 with Graves' hyperthyroidism.

This clonotype was seen repeatedly, ten times or more. The chain links TRBV7-2 to TRBJ2-1; no clear D. Germline V gene lookup returns CDR1 SGHTA and CDR2 FQGNSA. V was clipped by 2 bases and J by 6 bases, with 8 bases between them. This CDR3 is 13 amino acids long. This chain's CDR3 is CASSLPGANEQFF. The CDR3 DNA is TGTGCCAGCAGCTTACCCGGCGCCAATGAGCAGTTCTTC.

With regard to this clonotype: A much larger clone lies a single base off, so this may be a read error. The rearrangement joins TRBV7-9 to TRBJ2-7; tentative D call: TRBD1 (5 bases). V lost 4 bases and J lost 6, with 16 bases in between. The CDR3 length is 14 residues. CDR1 is SEHNR and CDR2 is FQNEAQ in the germline V gene (reference sequence). In DNA, the CDR3 is TGTGCCAGCAGCTCCTCAGGGAATCAGGGCGAGCAGTACTTC. The encoded protein is CASSSSGNQGEQYF.

The V gene is TRBV9, the J gene TRBJ1-2; D unclear. Germline V lookup: CDR1 SGDLS, CDR2 YYNGEE. The CDR3 spans 15 residues. V shed 3 bases and J shed 0 bases, with 12 bases lying between them. CDR3 nucleotide sequence: TGTGCCAGCAGCGGTCCGAGGGAAGCTAACTATGGCTACACCTTC. The encoded protein is CASSGPREANYGYTF.

This clonotype was detected many times. The chain links TRBV20-1 to TRBJ1-2, with TRBD1 identical over 7 bases. Germline-derived CDR1 and CDR2 are DFQATT and SNEGSKA (reference sequence). CDR3 length: 12 amino acids. V was pared by 3 bases and J by 8 bases, with 6 bases of the junction left unmatched. CDR3 nucleotides: TGCAGTGCTAGGGGAGGGGGCTGGGGCTACACCTTC. It translates to CSARGGGWGYTF.

This clonotype was counted at least ten times. This chain connects TRBV12-3 or TRBV12-4 to TRBJ1-1; D is unclear. The V end lost 3 bases, the J end lost 6 bases, and 11 bases lay between the germline ends. There are 13 residues in the CDR3. CDR3 residues: CASSFRGTAEAFF. The CDR3 region has the DNA TGTGCCAGCAGTTTTCGGGGTACCGCTGAAGCTTTCTTT.

The sample holds many counts of this clonotype. V and J are TRBV6-2 or TRBV6-3 and TRBJ1-2, with 7 nucleotides matching TRBD1. Per germline, CDR1 MNHEY and CDR2 SVGEGT. This CDR3 is built from 13 residues. V lost 4 bases, J lost 7 bases, and 6 bases stayed unmatched. The CDR3 bases are TGTGCCAGCAGTTCCCCGCCAGGGGGTGGCTACACCTTC. It encodes CASSSPPGGGYTF.

For this clonotype: Since a much larger clone is just one base distant, this may be a read error. This chain joins TRBV5-1 and TRBJ2-7; possibly TRBD2 for D (5 bases). The germline CDR1 and CDR2 sequences are SGHRS and YFSETQ. V was cut by 3 bases and J by 0 bases, with 10 bases left in between. This CDR3 has 14 residues. The CDR3 here is CASSSGLLSYEQYF. The CDR3, as DNA: TGCGCCAGCAGCTCCGGACTTCTCTCCTACGAGCAGTACTTC.

The CDR3 protein is CASSPIGGDTEAFF. The CDR3 nucleotides read TGTGCCAGCAGCCCCATCGGGGGGGACACTGAAGCTTTCTTT. The gene calls are TRBV7-9 and TRBJ1-1, with D possibly matching TRBD1 (5 bases). The V end was cut by 5 bases, the J end by 3 bases, with 13 bases between. Germline V gives CDR1 SEHNR, CDR2 FQNEAQ (reference sequence). The CDR3 spans 14 residues.

V and J are TRBV5-1 and TRBJ2-7; the D is unclear. The V gene lost 1 base and the J gene lost 3 bases, with 14 bases spanning the gap. CDR3 length equals 15 residues. Germline CDR1 reads SGHRS; CDR2 reads YFSETQ. In DNA form, the CDR3 reads TGCGCCAGCAGCTTGCTCGCGGAGTCTTTCTACGAGCAGTACTTC. The encoded protein is CASSLLAESFYEQYF.

The chain links TRBV29-1 to TRBJ2-3, with 16 bases aligning to TRBD2. Trimming cost V 6 bases and J 6 bases; bases outside gene matches: 12. CDR1 is SQVTM, CDR2 ANQGSEA, per germline. The CDR3 covers 17 residues. The CDR3 sequence: CSVVRPGTSGRVDTQYF. Here the CDR3 DNA reads TGCAGCGTAGTGAGACCCGGGACTAGCGGGAGGGTGGATACGCAGTATTTT.

The chain employs TRBV6-1 and TRBJ2-7; 9 nucleotides line up with TRBD1. With V trimmed by 5 bases and J by 6 bases, 5 bases remained unmatched. CDR1 is MNHNS, CDR2 SASEGT, per germline. The CDR3 covers 13 residues. Here the CDR3 DNA reads TGTGCCAGCAGTACAGGGGGCGCGACCGAGCAGTACTTC. It yields the protein CASSTGGATEQYF.

This clonotype was seen at least ten times. The chain links TRBV27 to TRBJ2-1; 7 nucleotides match TRBD2. From germline, CDR1 is MNHEY and CDR2 SMNVEV (reference sequence). Unmatched junction bases numbered 5, after V lost 5 bases and J lost 10 bases. There are 12 residues in the CDR3. In DNA, the CDR3 is TGTGCCAGCAGTCCGACTAGCCTCGAGCAGTTCTTC. This gives the protein CASSPTSLEQFF.

Only a few counts were recorded for this clonotype. V is TRBV6-1 and J is TRBJ1-1; D unclear. This CDR3 has 13 residues. Trimming took off 6 bases at V and 10 bases at J, with 18 bases between the two ends. Germline V gene data show CDR1 as MNHNS and CDR2 as SASEGT. This CDR3 is CASSHPAVRGAFF. CDR3 sequence (DNA): TGTGCCAGCAGCCACCCGGCCGTCCGCGGAGCTTTCTTT.

This clonotype has ten or more counts. The chain joins TRBV24-1 to TRBJ2-1; 11 nucleotides agree with TRBD2. CDR1 is KGHDR and CDR2 is SFDVKD in the germline V gene. CDR3 size: 15 residues. J lost 2 bases, V lost 7 bases, and 3 bases had no gene match. The CDR3: CATRSSGGAYNEQFF. CDR3 in DNA: TGTGCCACCAGGAGTAGCGGGGGGGCCTACAATGAGCAGTTCTTC.

Ten or more counts support this clonotype. The J gene is TRBJ2-1, the V gene TRBV7-3; 14 bases map to TRBD2. J gave up 7 bases and V 5 bases, and 4 bases lay outside the gene matches. The CDR3 spans 15 residues. CDR1 SGHTA and CDR2 FQGTGA come from the germline V gene. As DNA, the CDR3 is TGTGCCAGCAGCCGAGGACTAGCGGGAGGTAATGAGCAGTTCTTC. Amino acids: CASSRGLAGGNEQFF.

The CDR3 sequence is CASSFNRGVSDTQYF. The CDR3 coding sequence is TGTGCCAGCAGTTTTAACCGGGGAGTTTCAGATACGCAGTATTTT. The chain has TRBV7-2 and TRBJ2-3, with D tentatively TRBD2 (5 bases). The germline V gene encodes CDR1 SGHTA and CDR2 FQGNSA. This CDR3 region has 15 residues. V was cut by 6 bases and J by 4 bases, with 17 bases left in between.

This clonotype was recorded many times. The chain has TRBV6-1 and TRBJ1-1, with a tentative D call TRBD1 (6 bases). Germline assignment: CDR1 MNHNS and CDR2 SASEGT. CDR3 length: 15 residues. V dropped 5 bases and J dropped 1 base, with 14 bases sitting between them. The CDR3 protein is CASSPRGGGNTEAFF. The CDR3 DNA is TGTGCCAGCAGTCCCAGGGGAGGGGGGAACACTGAAGCTTTCTTT.

The rearrangement links TRBV9 to TRBJ2-6; D assignment may be TRBD1 or TRBD2 (7 bases each). CDR3 length: 19 residues. With 3 bases removed from V and 0 bases from J, the gap between germline ends came to 19 bases. The V gene's germline CDR1 is SGDLS and CDR2 YYNGEE. In nucleotides, the CDR3 is TGTGCCAGCAGCGCCCGACAGGGAGGGGACTACTCTGGGGCCAACGTCCTGACTTTC. It is translated as CASSARQGGDYSGANVLTF. Supplemented by reference TRBV9 and TRBJ2-6, the full variable domain reads DSGVTQTPKHLITATGQRVTLRCSPRSGDLSVYWYQQSLDQGLQFLIQYYNGEERAKGNILERFSAQQFPDLHSELNLSSLELGDSALYFCASSARQGGDYSGANVLTFGAGSRLTVL.

The genes are TRBV6-1 and TRBJ1-2; 8 positions agree with TRBD1. Losses at the gene ends were 3 bases for V and 8 bases for J; bases not matched to a gene: 8. Per germline, CDR1 MNHNS and CDR2 SASEGT. The length of the CDR3 is 14 residues. DNA for the CDR3: TGTGCCAGCAGTGAGCGAAGGACAGGGAGCGGCTACACCTTC. Translated: CASSERRTGSGYTF.

This clonotype was recorded many times. The gene calls are TRBV28 and TRBJ1-1; D remains unclear. The CDR3 has 11 residues. Germline V CDR1 and CDR2: MDHEN, SYDVKM. V lost 8 bases to trimming and J lost 5 bases, with 9 bases between them. This CDR3 is CASWEGTEAFF. CDR3 DNA: TGTGCCAGCTGGGAGGGTACTGAAGCTTTCTTT. Filled out from reference TRBV28 and TRBJ1-1, the complete variable domain reads DVKVTQSSRYLVKRTGEKVFLECVQDMDHENMFWYRQDPGLGLRLIYFSYDVKMKEKGDIPEGYSVSREKKERFSLILESASTNQTSMYLCASWEGTEAFFGQGTRLTVV.

This clonotype has just a few counts. V usage is TRBV4-3 and J usage is TRBJ2-7; no definite D call. The CDR3 runs 14 residues. Trimming left V 0 bases short and J 2 bases short, with 8 bases between. Germline loops: CDR1 LGHNA, CDR2 YSLEER. The CDR3 DNA follows: TGCGCCAGCAGCCAAGATGTTATAACCTACGAGCAGTACTTC. Its translation: CASSQDVITYEQYF.

The table lists this clonotype with many counts. The chain employs TRBV3-1 and TRBJ1-2; 7 bases match TRBD1. Germline assignment: CDR1 LGHDT and CDR2 YNNKEL (reference sequence). The CDR3 has 15 amino acids. V was clipped by 4 bases and J by 4 bases; unmatched bases: 9. CDR3 DNA: TGTGCCAGCAGCCCCCGTGGAGGGGGCGTCTATGGCTACACCTTC. It translates to CASSPRGGGVYGYTF.

This clonotype was detected ten times or more. The V and J genes are TRBV28 and TRBJ2-3; 7 bases match TRBD2. V dropped 2 bases and J dropped 3; count of bases not matched to a gene: 2. The length of the CDR3 is 14 residues. The V gene's germline CDR1 is MDHEN and CDR2 SYDVKM. The CDR3 spells CASSLAGATDTQYF. CDR3 nucleotide sequence: TGTGCCAGCAGTTTAGCGGGAGCGACAGATACGCAGTATTTT.

This clonotype was seen repeatedly, ten times or more. This chain uses TRBV4-1 with TRBJ1-5, with a weak D call TRBD1 (5 bases). Trimming cost V 1 base and J 2 bases, with 9 bases left between them. Germline CDR1 is MGHRA and CDR2 is YSYEKL. The CDR3 loop spans 15 amino acids. For the CDR3, the DNA is TGCGCCAGCAGCCAAGTGGGGGGGGGCAATCAGCCCCAGCATTTT. Residues: CASSQVGGGNQPQHF.